The clone carrying this T cell receptor beta chain has more than one count but fewer than ten. Its antigen is currently unknown. Germline CDR1 MNHEY, CDR2 SVGAGI. The CDR3 extends over 14 amino acids. V lost 2 bases and J lost 2, with 8 bases in between. These data belong to a study of response to subunit inactivated influenza vaccine. Study conclusions and caveats: Authors suggested each seasonal flu vaccination may recruit only limited numbers of new T cells.

TCRdb reprocessed the RT-PCR reads via MiXCR and lists one record per CDR3 protein. The sample has 600,000 to 700,000 distinct CDR3 sequences; 14% are singletons. The clonotype was recovered from a man aged 45-65 years who received an inactivated influenza vaccine. The source was PBMCs from blood, collected 14 to 15 days before vaccination. The chain combines TRBV6-5 with TRBJ2-3, with a possible D match to TRBD1 (5 bases). The CDR3: CASSYAGHTDTQYF. CDR3 DNA sequence: TGTGCCAGCAGTTACGCTGGACACACAGATACGCAGTATTTT.